This is a list of T cell receptor beta chains from one sample in a study of T cell responses to AZD1222 COVID-19 vaccine. The repertoire was sequenced with immunoSEQ multiplex PCR; TCRdb's copy has only in-frame clones and lacks some. The data hold about 98,000 clones, with approximately 90% observed a single time. The starting material was peripheral blood, obtained on day 0 of AZD1222 vaccination. These receptor sequences come from an adult in good health. The CDR3 runs from the conserved cysteine through the conserved F or W. A D gene is named only where the DNA matches it firmly. The listing skips clone size in some rows; elsewhere it reads once, few, many or a size class.

clone size | D gene | CDR3 length | J gene | V gene | CDR3 DNA | CDR3 protein
NA | NA | 14 | TRBJ1-1 | TRBV5-1 | TGCGCCAGCAGCTTGAATTCGGGATTCACTGAAGCTTTCTTT | CASSLNSGFTEAFF
NA | TRBD1 | 17 | TRBJ1-1 | TRBV5-1 | TGCGCCAGCAGCTCCTTTCCAGGGGGTAGGAGAAACACTGAAGCTTTCTTT | CASSSFPGGRRNTEAFF
NA | NA | 17 | TRBJ2-3 | TRBV7-3 | TGTGCCAGCAGCTCTCGGCGAGGGCAGGGAAACACAGATACGCAGTATTTT | CASSSRRGQGNTDTQYF
NA | NA | 10 | TRBJ2-7 | TRBV20-1 | TGCAGTGCGGGCAGCCACGAGCAGTACTTC | CSAGSHEQYF
NA | NA | 13 | TRBJ1-1 | TRBV27 | TGTGCCAGCAGTTTACACGGGGGCACTGAAGCTTTCTTT | CASSLHGGTEAFF
NA | NA | 12 | TRBJ2-2 | TRBV6-5 | TGTGCCAGCCAAATATTAACCGGGGAGCTGTTTTTT | CASQILTGELFF
NA | NA | 14 | TRBJ1-2 | TRBV2 | TGTGCCAGCAGTGGGGGGGCGCGGGACTATGGCTACACCTTC | CASSGGARDYGYTF
once | NA | 14 | TRBJ1-1 | TRBV3-1/TRBV3-2 | TGTGCCAGCAGCCAAGGGGTTAGAAGCACTGAAGCTTTCTTT | CASSQGVRSTEAFF
NA | TRBD1 | 17 | TRBJ1-2 | TRBV5-6 | TGTGCCAGCAGCTTGGGCCGGGGACAGGGGGTTAACTATGGCTACACCTTC | CASSLGRGQGVNYGYTF
NA | NA | 13 | TRBJ2-1 | TRBV20-1 | TGCAGTGCTAGTGGGGCCGTTAACAATGAGCAGTTCTTC | CSASGAVNNEQFF
NA | NA | 15 | TRBJ2-7 | TRBV11-2 | TGTGCCAGCAGTTCCCCGTGGGGGGACTCCTACGAGCAGTACTTC | CASSSPWGDSYEQYF
NA | TRBD1 | 17 | TRBJ2-1 | TRBV7-2 | TGTGCCAGCAGCTCCGCACAGGGGGCGAGGGGCTACAATGAGCAGTTCTTC | CASSSAQGARGYNEQFF
NA | NA | 13 | TRBJ1-5 | TRBV7-2 | TGTGCCAGCAGCTCGGGGTGGGATCAGCCCCAGCATTTT | CASSSGWDQPQHF
NA | NA | 13 | TRBJ2-1 | TRBV6-6 | TGTGCCAGCAGGTTGGACACATACAATGAGCAGTTCTTC | CASRLDTYNEQFF
NA | NA | 13 | TRBJ2-2 | TRBV7-9 | TGTGCCAGCAGCTTAGGGAACACCGGGGAGCTGTTTTTT | CASSLGNTGELFF
NA | TRBD1 | 11 | TRBJ2-7 | TRBV5-8 | TGTGCCAGCAGCCTCCGGGACAGGACTTACTTC | CASSLRDRTYF
NA | NA | 13 | TRBJ1-2 | TRBV19 | TGTGCCAGTAGCAGATCGAGGGAGGGTGGCTACACCTTC | CASSRSREGGYTF
NA | TRBD1 | 17 | TRBJ1-5 | TRBV7-8 | TGTGCCAGCAGCTTGGGGGGGAAACAGGGGAGCAATCAGCCCCAGCATTTT | CASSLGGKQGSNQPQHF
few | TRBD1 | 17 | TRBJ2-7 | TRBV27 | TGTGCCAGCAGTTTATCGGGCCGCGGACAGGGTGCGTACGAGCAGTACTTC | CASSLSGRGQGAYEQYF
NA | NA | 15 | TRBJ1-6 | TRBV9 | TGTGCCAGCAGCGACTCGGCAGGGTGGAATTCACCCCTCCACTTT | CASSDSAGWNSPLHF
NA | NA | 16 | TRBJ1-1 | TRBV19 | TGTGCCAGTAGTACCCACAGGGCCGGGACGAACACTGAAGCTTTCTTT | CASSTHRAGTNTEAFF
NA | TRBD2 | 15 | TRBJ2-3 | TRBV4-2 | TGTGCCAGCAGCCGGCCCGCGGCGGGGGGAGATACGCAGTATTTT | CASSRPAAGGDTQYF
NA | NA | 13 | TRBJ2-7 | TRBV6-2/TRBV6-3 | TGTGCCAGCAGTCGCGGGGCGTCCTACGAGCAGTACTTC | CASSRGASYEQYF
NA | TRBD2 | 16 | TRBJ2-1 | TRBV19 | TGTGCCAGTAGTGACCCAGGACTAGCGGGGTCCAATGAGCAGTTCTTC | CASSDPGLAGSNEQFF
NA | NA | 13 | TRBJ1-5 | TRBV6-5 | TGTGCCAGCAGTTACGGCCTTGGTCAGCCCCAGCATTTT | CASSYGLGQPQHF
once | NA | 14 | TRBJ1-2 | TRBV4-3 | TGCGCCAGCAGCCAAGTCGAGATTGGGTATGGCTACACCTTC | CASSQVEIGYGYTF
NA | NA | 13 | TRBJ2-7 | TRBV27 | TGTGCCAGCAGCCACGCAAGATTCTACGAGCAGTACTTC | CASSHARFYEQYF
NA | NA | 12 | TRBJ1-2 | TRBV2 | TGTGCCAGCAGGAGGGAGGTCACCGGCTACACCTTC | CASRREVTGYTF
NA | TRBD1 | 14 | TRBJ1-5 | TRBV6-6 | TGTGCCACCCTAGGACAGGGTAAGGCTCAGCCCCAGCATTTT | CATLGQGKAQPQHF
few | NA | 14 | TRBJ2-2 | TRBV27 | TGTGCCAGCAGTTCGGGTGCTTACACCGGGGAGCTGTTTTTT | CASSSGAYTGELFF
few | NA | 12 | TRBJ1-2 | TRBV27 | TGTGCCAGCAGTTCCCCAGGCTATGGCTACACCTTC | CASSSPGYGYTF
NA | TRBD1 | 12 | TRBJ1-1 | TRBV5-4 | TGTGCCAGCAGCTTAGGGACAGGGAGAGCTTTCTTT | CASSLGTGRAFF
once | NA | 17 | TRBJ2-1 | TRBV4-3 | TGCGCCAGCAGCCAAGATTTTCGGGGCGGGATCGTGGATGAGCAGTTCTTC | CASSQDFRGGIVDEQFF